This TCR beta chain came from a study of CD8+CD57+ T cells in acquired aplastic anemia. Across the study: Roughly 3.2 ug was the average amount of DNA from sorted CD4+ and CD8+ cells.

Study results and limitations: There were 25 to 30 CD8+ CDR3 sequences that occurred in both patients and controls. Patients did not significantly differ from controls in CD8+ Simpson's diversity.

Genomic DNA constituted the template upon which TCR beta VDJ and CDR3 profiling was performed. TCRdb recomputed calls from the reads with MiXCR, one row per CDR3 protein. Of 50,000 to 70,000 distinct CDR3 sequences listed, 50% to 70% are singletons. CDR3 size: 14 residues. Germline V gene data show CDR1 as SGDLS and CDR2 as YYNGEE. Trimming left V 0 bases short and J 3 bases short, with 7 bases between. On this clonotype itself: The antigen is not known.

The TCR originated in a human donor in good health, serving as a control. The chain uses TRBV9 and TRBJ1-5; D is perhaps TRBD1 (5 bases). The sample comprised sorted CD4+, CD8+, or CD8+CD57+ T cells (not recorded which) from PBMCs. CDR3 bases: TGTGCCAGCAGCGTAGGACAGCACAATCAGCCCCAGCATTTT. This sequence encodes CASSVGQHNQPQHF.